This T cell receptor (beta chain) was sequenced in a study of T cells after yellow fever vaccination. The CDR3 is 16 residues long. From germline, CDR1 is SGHTA and CDR2 FQGNSA. V was shortened by 4 bases and J by 7 bases, with 17 bases between the two germline ends. TCRdb itself ran the 5' RACE reads through MiXCR, one entry per CDR3 protein. The sample has 70,000 or so distinct CDR3 sequences, 5.9% seen once. In this sample, this clonotype turned up many times. The input for sequencing was CD4+ T cells sorted from PBMCs, taken less than 16 days after the first yellow fever vaccination. This receptor was obtained from a man aged 18 to 35 who received the YFV17D yellow fever vaccine. The gene calls are TRBV7-2 and TRBJ1-6; TRBD1 might be the D (6 bases). The CDR3: CASSSEGGAWNSPLHF. The CDR3 DNA reads TGTGCCAGCAGCTCCGAGGGGGGGGCGTGGAATTCACCCCTCCACTTT.